Below are 26 T cell receptor beta chains sequenced from a single sample in a study of T cell changes during pregnancy in multiple sclerosis. Profiling relied on immunoSEQ multiplex PCR, and the TCRdb table lists in-frame clones only, not all of them. The sample holds fewer than 80,000 clones, 85% to 95% seen once. Sample: peripheral blood, taken in the third trimester of pregnancy. The receptors shown here come from a female donor in good health, enrolled as a control in a pregnancy study.

This chain uses TRBV6-1 with TRBJ2-5, with unresolved D. The V and J ends lost 8 bases and 5 bases respectively, with 18 bases between them. This CDR3 region has 14 residues. Per germline, CDR1 MNHNS and CDR2 SASEGT. This CDR3 reads CASQKKVEVETQYF. The CDR3 nucleotides are TGTGCCAGCCAGAAGAAGGTTGAGGTGGAGACCCAGTACTTC.

This clone has only one observation. The chain is built from TRBV19 and TRBJ2-5; the D gene is possibly TRBD1 (6 bases). Per the germline V gene, CDR1 is LNHDA and CDR2 is SQIVND (reference sequence). The V end was cut by 1 base, the J end by 1 base, with 13 bases between. The CDR3 contains 16 residues. The CDR3 DNA reads as TGTGCCAGTAGTATAGTGGGGGCACGACCCCAAGAGACCCAGTACTTC. This sequence encodes CASSIVGARPQETQYF.

In this sample, this clone turned up a few times. The rearrangement uses TRBV7-9 and TRBJ2-7; 11 positions match TRBD2. CDR3 size: 14 residues. Germline V gives CDR1 SEHNR, CDR2 FQNEAQ (reference sequence). The V and J ends lost 5 bases and 3 bases, in that order; junction bases with no gene match: 3. CDR3 coding DNA: TGTGCCAGCAGCCCTAGCGGGGGGAGCTACGAGCAGTACTTC. It is translated as CASSPSGGSYEQYF.

This clone was seen more than once but under ten times. The rearrangement links TRBV10-3 to TRBJ1-2; 7 positions match TRBD1. With V trimmed by 10 bases and J by 3 bases, 5 bases remained unmatched. Germline lookup yields CDR1 ENHRY and CDR2 SYGVKD. The CDR3 is 12 residues long. The CDR3 DNA is TGTGCCAGCCGGGACAGCTACTATGGCTACACCTTC. Translated: CASRDSYYGYTF.

A single count supports this clone. A read error may account for a junction end that differs from germline. The chain combines TRBV7-9 with TRBJ1-2; a possible D gene is TRBD1 (5 bases). The CDR3 has 12 amino acids. Germline values: CDR1 SEHNR, CDR2 FQNEAQ (reference sequence). The CDR3 DNA reads as TGTGCCAGCAGCTTAACCGAGATGGGGCTCCCCTTC. It codes for CASSLTEMGLPF.

The chain joins TRBV5-6 to TRBJ2-5; a possible D gene is TRBD2 (7 bases). Germline assignment: CDR1 SGHDT and CDR2 YYEEEE. V was trimmed by 4 bases and J by 2 bases, leaving 18 bases between them. The CDR3 runs to 16 residues. CDR3: CASSLRSGGRQETQYF. CDR3 DNA sequence: TGTGCCAGCAGCCTTAGGTCGGGGGGCAGGCAAGAGACCCAGTACTTC.

CDR3 DNA: TGTGCCAGCAGCTCAACCGGGGGAAGCTCCTACGAGCAGTACTTC. Its translation is CASSSTGGSSYEQYF. The rearrangement links TRBV11-2 to TRBJ2-7; perhaps TRBD2 as D (6 bases). CDR3 length: 15 amino acids. Germline-derived CDR1 and CDR2 are SGHAT and FQNNGV. The V end lost 4 bases, the J end lost 0 bases, and 13 bases lay between the germline ends.

The chain is built from TRBV29-1 and TRBJ1-1; no definite D call. The CDR3 spans 11 residues. V dropped 5 bases and J dropped 9 bases, with 13 bases sitting between them. Per germline, CDR1 SQVTM and CDR2 ANQGSEA. The CDR3 sequence is CSVWSGSQAFF. In nucleotides, the CDR3 is TGCAGCGTTTGGTCCGGTTCCCAAGCTTTCTTT.

The rearrangement links TRBV12-5 to TRBJ1-2, with a tentative D call TRBD1 (5 bases). V lost 3 bases to trimming and J lost 8 bases, with 16 bases between them. Germline CDR1 and CDR2: LGHNT and FRNRAP. This CDR3 comprises 14 residues. The CDR3: CASGLGAAAGGYTF. The CDR3 DNA is TGTGCTAGTGGTTTAGGGGCGGCAGCGGGAGGCTACACCTTC.

The V call is TRBV27, the J call TRBJ1-4, with TRBD1 matching 8 bases. The germline V gene encodes CDR1 MNHEY and CDR2 SMNVEV (reference sequence). Germline trimming cut 5 bases from V and 5 bases from J; bases unmatched to any gene: 10. The CDR3 is 16 amino acids. This chain's CDR3 is CASSSTGQAINEKLFF. CDR3 DNA: TGTGCCAGCAGTAGTACGGGACAGGCCATAAATGAAAAACTGTTTTTT.

This chain uses TRBV2 with TRBJ2-3; a possible D gene is TRBD2 (6 bases). V lost 6 bases to trimming and J lost 2 bases, with 15 bases between them. In germline, CDR1 is SNHLY, CDR2 FYNNEI. The CDR3 consists of 15 residues. The CDR3 protein is CASSPSRGITDTQYF. Here the CDR3 DNA reads TGTGCCAGCAGCCCCTCGCGGGGCATCACAGATACGCAGTATTTT.

The V call is TRBV11-2, the J call TRBJ2-7; D is perhaps TRBD1 (6 bases). The CDR3 runs 15 residues. From germline, CDR1 is SGHAT and CDR2 FQNNGV. The ends were cut back, 7 bases at V and 0 bases at J, with 16 bases in the middle. CDR3 sequence (DNA): TGTGCCAGCACCTCCCTTGGGGGCAGCTCCTACGAGCAGTACTTC. Protein product: CASTSLGGSSYEQYF.

This clone was seen a single time. The CDR3 is CASSERTAYGYTF. CDR3 nucleotides: TGTGCCAGCAGTGAAAGGACAGCCTATGGCTACACCTTC. The rearrangement links TRBV2 to TRBJ1-2; tentative D call: TRBD1 (6 bases). Germline loops: CDR1 SNHLY, CDR2 FYNNEI. V dropped 2 bases and J dropped 4 bases, with 8 bases sitting between them. The CDR3 covers 13 residues.

The chain recombines TRBV6-5 with TRBJ1-4, with 8 bases lining up with TRBD1. Losses at the gene ends were 6 bases for V and 7 bases for J; bases not matched to a gene: 7. Germline V gene sequence: CDR1 MNHEY, CDR2 SVGAGI. This CDR3 has 14 amino acids. The CDR3 reads CASSPGQAGEKLFF. The CDR3 DNA reads TGTGCCAGCAGCCCGGGACAGGCCGGTGAAAAACTGTTTTTT.

The chain links TRBV6-5 to TRBJ2-7; weak D call: TRBD1 (5 bases). Germline CDR1 is MNHEY and CDR2 is SVGAGI. This CDR3 contains 15 residues. V gave up 7 bases and J gave up 3 bases, with 19 bases separating them. The CDR3: CASNSQADRDYEQYF. The CDR3 nucleotides read TGTGCCAGCAACTCCCAAGCCGACAGAGACTACGAGCAGTACTTC.

The rearrangement uses TRBV4-2 and TRBJ2-1; 11 nucleotides match TRBD2. The CDR3 loop spans 17 amino acids. Germline assignment: CDR1 LGHNA and CDR2 YNFKEQ. The J segment lost 2 bases and the V segment lost 0 bases, leaving 3 bases of the junction unmatched. DNA of the CDR3: TGTGCCAGCAGCCAAGAGACTAGCGGGGAGGCCTACAATGAGCAGTTCTTC. Amino acids: CASSQETSGEAYNEQFF.

This chain connects TRBV14 to TRBJ2-1; D gene unclear. Germline V gene sequence: CDR1 SGHDN, CDR2 FVKESK. CDR3 length: 13 residues. V dropped 4 bases and J dropped 4 bases, with 8 bases sitting between them. CDR3 DNA: TGTGCCAGCAGCCGACTTAATTACAATGAGCAGTTCTTC. Its protein is CASSRLNYNEQFF. Full variable domain (rest looked up from reference TRBV14 and TRBJ2-1): EAGVTQFPSHSVIEKGQTVTLRCDPISGHDNLYWYRRVMGKEIKFLLHFVKESKQDESGMPNNRFLAERTGGTYSTLKVQPAELEDSGVYFCASSRLNYNEQFFGPGTRLTVL.

In this sample, this clone turned up a few times. The chain couples TRBV11-2 to TRBJ2-2; 8 bases agree with TRBD2. V dropped 5 bases and J dropped 3; count of bases not matched to a gene: 11. Germline values: CDR1 SGHAT, CDR2 FQNNGV. This CDR3 spans 17 amino acids. CDR3: CASSPRSAGADTGELFF. In DNA, the CDR3 is TGTGCCAGCAGCCCGCGATCAGCGGGAGCGGACACCGGGGAGCTGTTTTTT.

The rearrangement joins TRBV27 to TRBJ2-7; a possible D gene is TRBD2 (6 bases). The germline CDR1 and CDR2 sequences are MNHEY and SMNVEV (reference sequence). Deletions cut 0 bases from V and 3 bases from J, with 12 bases between. The CDR3 is 15 residues long. The CDR3 DNA reads as TGTGCCAGCAGTTTATCATACGGGGGAGGCTACGAGCAGTACTTC. Translated: CASSLSYGGGYEQYF.

CDR3 in amino acids: CASSISEGQGIWEQYF. CDR3 in DNA: TGTGCCAGTAGTATCTCAGAGGGACAGGGAATTTGGGAGCAGTACTTC. The chain joins TRBV19 to TRBJ2-7, with 9 bases that match TRBD1. The trim removed 3 bases at V and 7 bases at J, leaving 13 bases unmatched. Germline CDR1 LNHDA, CDR2 SQIVND (reference sequence). This CDR3 spans 16 amino acids.

The gene calls are TRBV7-2 and TRBJ2-1; D may be TRBD2 (6 bases). V was cut by 5 bases and J by 6 bases, with 11 bases left in between. The CDR3 runs to 13 residues. Germline V gene lookup returns CDR1 SGHTA and CDR2 FQGNSA. CDR3 nucleotides: TGTGCCAGCAGCCTGGGACTCGTCAATGAGCAGTTCTTC. Translated: CASSLGLVNEQFF.

This sequence joins TRBV5-8 and TRBJ2-7; perhaps TRBD1 as D (6 bases). The CDR3 extends over 13 amino acids. With 0 bases removed from V and 3 bases from J, the gap between germline ends came to 7 bases. The germline V gene has CDR1 SGHTS and CDR2 YDEGEE. This CDR3 is CASSLARGYEQYF. The CDR3 nucleotides read TGTGCCAGCAGCTTGGCCAGGGGCTACGAGCAGTACTTC. Full variable domain (outside the CDR3, taken from reference TRBV5-8 and TRBJ2-7): EAGVTQSPTHLIKTRGQQATLRCSPISGHTSVYWYQQALGLGLQFLLWYDEGEERNRGNFPPRFSGRQFPNYSSELNVNALELEDSALYLCASSLARGYEQYFGPGTRLTVT.

This chain links TRBV27 with TRBJ2-3, with 8 bases aligning to TRBD1. Germline CDR1 is MNHEY and CDR2 is SMNVEV (reference sequence). CDR3 length: 12 amino acids. The trim removed 6 bases at V and 10 bases at J, leaving 6 bases unmatched. CDR3 region: CASSPTGDAQYF. CDR3 coding DNA: TGTGCCAGCAGCCCGACAGGGGACGCGCAGTATTTT.

The chain links TRBV11-3 to TRBJ2-1; D remains ambiguous. Between the trimmed V and J ends, which lost 2 bases and 7 bases, there was a span of 12 bases. Germline V gene lookup returns CDR1 SGHNT and CDR2 YENEEA. CDR3 size: 14 residues. The CDR3 reads CASSLTHLQNEQFF. CDR3 DNA: TGTGCCAGCAGCTTAACCCACTTACAGAATGAGCAGTTCTTC.

The V gene is TRBV19, the J gene TRBJ2-2; 9 bases fit TRBD1. Germline CDR1 and CDR2: LNHDA and SQIVND (reference sequence). The CDR3 totals 16 residues. With 6 bases clipped from V and 6 bases from J, the junction kept 11 bases outside the gene matches. The CDR3 here is CASSEGGTGFSGELFF. CDR3 bases: TGTGCCAGTAGCGAAGGGGGGACAGGGTTTTCCGGGGAGCTGTTTTTT.

This chain joins TRBV7-9 and TRBJ1-5, with a possible D match to TRBD1 (5 bases). Germline lookup yields CDR1 SEHNR and CDR2 FQNEAQ (reference sequence). This CDR3 spans 12 amino acids. The germline V and J ends were trimmed by 5 bases and 5 bases, with 7 bases remaining between them. The CDR3 reads CASSEGDQPQHF. CDR3 DNA sequence: TGTGCCAGCAGCGAAGGGGATCAGCCCCAGCATTTT.